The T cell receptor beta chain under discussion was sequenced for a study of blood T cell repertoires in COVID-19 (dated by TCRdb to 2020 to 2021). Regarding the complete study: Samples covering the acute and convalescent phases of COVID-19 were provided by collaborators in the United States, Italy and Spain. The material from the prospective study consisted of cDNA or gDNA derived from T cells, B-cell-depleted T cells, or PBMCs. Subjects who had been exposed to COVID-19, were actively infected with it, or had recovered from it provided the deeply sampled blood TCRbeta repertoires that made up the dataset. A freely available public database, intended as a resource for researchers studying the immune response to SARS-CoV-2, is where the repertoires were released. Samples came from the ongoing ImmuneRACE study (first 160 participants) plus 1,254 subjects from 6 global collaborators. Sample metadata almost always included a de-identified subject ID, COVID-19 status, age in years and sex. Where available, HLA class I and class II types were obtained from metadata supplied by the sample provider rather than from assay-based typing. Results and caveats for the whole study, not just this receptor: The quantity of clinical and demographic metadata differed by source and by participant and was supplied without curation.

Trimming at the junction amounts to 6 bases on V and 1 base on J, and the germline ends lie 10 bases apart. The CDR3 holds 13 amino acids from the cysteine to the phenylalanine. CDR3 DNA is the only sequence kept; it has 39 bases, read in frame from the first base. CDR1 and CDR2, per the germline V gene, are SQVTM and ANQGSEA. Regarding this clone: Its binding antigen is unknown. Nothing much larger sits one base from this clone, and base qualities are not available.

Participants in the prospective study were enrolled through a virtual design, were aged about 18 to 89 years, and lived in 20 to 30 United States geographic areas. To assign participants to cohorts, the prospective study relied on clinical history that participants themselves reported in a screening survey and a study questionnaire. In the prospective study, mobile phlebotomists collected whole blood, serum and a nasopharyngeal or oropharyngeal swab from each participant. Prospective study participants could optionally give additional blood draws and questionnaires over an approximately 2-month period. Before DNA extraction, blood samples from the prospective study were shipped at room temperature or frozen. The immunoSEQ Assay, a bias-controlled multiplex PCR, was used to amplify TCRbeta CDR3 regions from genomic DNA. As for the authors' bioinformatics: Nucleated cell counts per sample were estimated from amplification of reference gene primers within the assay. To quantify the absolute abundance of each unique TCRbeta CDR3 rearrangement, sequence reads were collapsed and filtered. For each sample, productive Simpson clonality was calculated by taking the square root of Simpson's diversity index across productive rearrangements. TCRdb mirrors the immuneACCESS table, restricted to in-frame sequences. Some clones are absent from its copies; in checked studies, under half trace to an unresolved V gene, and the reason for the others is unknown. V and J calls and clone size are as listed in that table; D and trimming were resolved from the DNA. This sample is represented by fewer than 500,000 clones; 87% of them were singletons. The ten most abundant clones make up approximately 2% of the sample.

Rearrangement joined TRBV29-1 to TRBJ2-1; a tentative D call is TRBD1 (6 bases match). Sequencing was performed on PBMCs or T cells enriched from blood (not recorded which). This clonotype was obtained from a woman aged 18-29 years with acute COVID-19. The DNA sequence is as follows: TGCAGCGTGACAGGTTATTCCTACAATGAGCAGTTCTTC. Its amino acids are CSVTGYSYNEQFF.